These T cell receptor beta chains were read from a single sample in a study of shared clonotypes between healthy human individuals. Sequenced by immunoSEQ multiplex PCR; TCRdb stores in-frame clones only, minus some. The table has about 960,000 clones, over 75% seen once. The source material was memory CD4+ T cells sorted from blood. Receptors were obtained from a man between 18 and 35 years old in good health. Each CDR3 is given with its conserved first and last residue. The D gene is left open where the match is weak. Clone size is stated in some rows and not others, as once, few, many or a class when expanded.

clone size	D gene	V gene	J gene	CDR3 DNA	CDR3 protein
-	-	TRBV25-1	TRBJ2-7	TGTGCCAGCAGTGAACCTCACCCAAGGGGTTACGAGCAGTACTTC	CASSEPHPRGYEQYF
-	-	TRBV7-8	TRBJ1-5	TGTGCCAGCAGCTTATGGACCGCAGACAATCAGCCCCAGCATTTT	CASSLWTADNQPQHF
-	-	TRBV19	TRBJ1-2	TGTGCCAGTAGTATCTCCCTAGGCAACTATGGCTACACCTTC	CASSISLGNYGYTF
once	-	TRBV11-1	TRBJ2-3	TGTGCCAGCAGCTCTCCCCCAGGGCTCAAAATTGGAACAGATACGCAGTATTTT	CASSSPPGLKIGTDTQYF
-	-	TRBV6-6	TRBJ2-2	TGTGCCAGCAGCCCAAGGGCCGGGGAGCTGTTTTTT	CASSPRAGELFF
-	TRBD2	TRBV10-3	TRBJ2-3	TGTGCCATCTCTAGCGGGGGGGCAAGCACAGATACGCAGTATTTT	CAISSGGASTDTQYF
-	-	TRBV5-3	TRBJ2-7	TGTGCCAGCAGCTCTTTTGGACGAGTTTCGGAGCAGTACTTC	CASSSFGRVSEQYF
-	TRBD1	TRBV2	TRBJ1-1	TGTGCCAGCAGTCCGGACAGGCAAGCTTTCTTT	CASSPDRQAFF
few	-	TRBV4-1	TRBJ1-2	TGCGCCAGCAGCCAACCATTCGGACGGGTAACCTATGGCTACACCTTC	CASSQPFGRVTYGYTF
-	-	TRBV2	TRBJ2-2	TGTGCCAGCAAGAGCCTATCCACCGGGGAGCTGTTTTTT	CASKSLSTGELFF
-	TRBD2	TRBV19	TRBJ2-1	TGTGCCAGTAGTAAGCTAGCGGGTATACCTAATGAGCAGTTCTTC	CASSKLAGIPNEQFF
-	-	TRBV7-6	TRBJ2-7	TGTGCCAGCAGCTTCGCCTCAGGATTTAGCTACGAGCAGTACTTC	CASSFASGFSYEQYF